Detailed here is one T cell receptor (beta chain). The data belong to a study of blood T cell repertoires in COVID-19. Overall study context: The samples span acute and convalescent COVID-19 from the United States, Italy and Spain. In each case, the material was cDNA or gDNA derived from T cells, B-cell-depleted T cells, or PBMCs.

The CDR3 sequence is 17 residues long. Germline trimming cut 1 base from V and 4 bases from J; bases unmatched to any gene: 10. CDR1 and CDR2 from the germline V gene are SGHKS and YYEKEE (reference sequence). In the authors' workflow: Quantification of nucleated cells was approximated via reference gene primer amplification. The assay was immunoSEQ multiplex PCR, and TCRdb's table has in-frame clones only and misses some. D and trimming come from the DNA, and the V and J calls and clone size come from that table. Of 250,000 or so clones in the sample, around nine tenths were seen once. The chain combines TRBV5-5 with TRBJ2-3; 9 positions match TRBD2. This clonotype originated in a man aged 40-49 years with active or convalescent COVID-19. Sequencing used peripheral blood. The CDR3 coding sequence is TGTGCCAGCAGCTTGCGGGCGGGACTAGCTATCCCAGATACGCAGTATTTT. Amino acid sequence: CASSLRAGLAIPDTQYF.